The 7 T cell receptor beta chains listed next were all sequenced from one sample in a study of T cell responses to AZD1222 COVID-19 vaccine (dated by TCRdb to about 2021). Libraries were constructed by the immunoSEQ multiplex PCR assay. This is the immuneACCESS table as TCRdb keeps it, with only in-frame sequences that have V and J called. A part of the clones is gone; compared with another copy, unresolved V genes explain less than half, and the rest is unexplained. This sample gives some 150,000 clones in total; around nine tenths of them show up just once. The ten most abundant clones make up under 5.5% of the sample. The sample's time point label, decoded: baseline before first vaccination. The sequences come from peripheral blood, collected on day 0 of AZD1222 vaccination. The source is an adult in good health.

The table lists this clone with a count of one. The rearrangement uses TRBV5-4 and TRBJ2-1; no firm D call. CDR1 and CDR2 (germline): SGHNT, YYREEE (reference sequence). V lost 3 bases, J lost 10 bases, and 11 bases lay in between. The CDR3 length is 12 residues. CDR3 region: CASSSHLGEQFF. In DNA form, the CDR3 reads TGTGCCAGCAGCTCTCATCTAGGCGAGCAGTTCTTC.

The chain carries TRBV9 and TRBJ1-2; D is ambiguous. The CDR3 length is 14 residues. V shed 0 bases and J shed 4 bases, with 10 bases lying between them. From germline, CDR1 is SGDLS and CDR2 YYNGEE. CDR3 sequence: CASSVEADPYGYTF. The CDR3 DNA reads as TGTGCCAGCAGCGTAGAGGCGGACCCCTATGGCTACACCTTC.

V is TRBV4-2 and J is TRBJ2-1; tentatively, D is TRBD1 (6 bases). The V gene lost 3 bases and the J gene lost 5 bases, with 11 bases spanning the gap. There are 14 residues in the CDR3. Germline values: CDR1 LGHNA, CDR2 YNFKEQ. CDR3 coding DNA: TGTGCCAGCAGCCAGGGACATAGAAACAATGAGCAGTTCTTC. Translation gives CASSQGHRNNEQFF.

The genes are TRBV13 and TRBJ1-3; D unclear. V lost 5 bases and J 1 base, leaving 12 bases between the germline ends. CDR3 length: 15 amino acids. Per the germline V gene, CDR1 is PRHDT and CDR2 is FYEKMQ (reference sequence). CDR3 in amino acids: CASSQDGESGNTIYF. In DNA form, the CDR3 reads TGTGCCAGCAGCCAAGACGGCGAGTCTGGAAACACCATATATTTT.

The chain uses TRBV2 and TRBJ2-2; 14 bases line up with TRBD2. The germline V gene encodes CDR1 SNHLY and CDR2 FYNNEI. There are 14 residues in the CDR3. V was pared by 6 bases and J by 6 bases, with 0 bases of the junction left unmatched. The CDR3 DNA sequence: TGTGCCAGCAGGGGACTAGCGGGAGCCGGGGAGCTGTTTTTT. Translation: CASRGLAGAGELFF.

The rearrangement links TRBV7-9 to TRBJ2-2; possibly TRBD2 for D (5 bases). Germline values: CDR1 SEHNR, CDR2 FQNEAQ (reference sequence). This CDR3 contains 13 residues. Trimming removed 11 bases at V and 1 base at J, with 11 bases between. The CDR3 DNA follows: TGTGCCCTAATGGGAGTGAACACCGGGGAGCTGTTTTTT. It specifies CALMGVNTGELFF.

The genes are TRBV5-5 and TRBJ2-1; 8 nucleotides match TRBD1. Germline CDR1 SGHKS, CDR2 YYEKEE (reference sequence). The CDR3 length is 14 residues. V trimming: 0 bases; J trimming: 8 bases; junction bases outside the gene matches: 4. The CDR3 DNA reads TGTGCCAGCAGCTTGGGGCAGGGGGCCGATGAGCAGTTCTTC. This sequence encodes CASSLGQGADEQFF.